The 23 T cell receptor beta chains below come from one sample, sequenced in a study of early T cells in non-severe SARS-CoV-2 infection. Each CDR3 protein gets one entry after TCRdb re-called the 5' RACE reads with MiXCR. The table shows some 96,000 distinct CDR3 sequences, with more than 12% occurring only once. The specimen was whole blood. These receptor sequences come from an adult who was a healthcare worker with PCR-confirmed SARS-CoV-2 infection or an uninfected control (not recorded which).

This clonotype was recorded many times. J is TRBJ2-7 and V is TRBV4-1; perhaps TRBD2 as D (5 bases). Trimming took off 4 bases at V and 6 bases at J, with 16 bases between the two ends. The CDR3 is 14 residues long. Germline V lookup: CDR1 MGHRA, CDR2 YSYEKL. The CDR3 DNA follows: TGCGCCAGCAGCCTAATGACACTAGAGCCCGAGCAGTACTTC. Its translation is CASSLMTLEPEQYF.

This clonotype was counted at least ten times. The chain links TRBV20-1 to TRBJ1-2; D is ambiguous. Trimming took off 6 bases at V and 1 base at J, with 15 bases between the two ends. CDR3 length equals 14 residues. The germline gives CDR1 DFQATT, CDR2 SNEGSKA (reference sequence). The CDR3 DNA is TGCAGTGCGGACGGAAACTATATTAACTATGGCTACACCTTC. Its translation: CSADGNYINYGYTF.

This chain connects TRBV11-2 to TRBJ1-1; tentatively, D is TRBD1 (6 bases). V was clipped by 3 bases and J by 2 bases, with 16 bases between them. Per the germline V gene, CDR1 is SGHAT and CDR2 is FQNNGV. The CDR3 has 16 amino acids. This CDR3 reads CASSFGDTSSNTEAFF. As DNA, the CDR3 is TGTGCCAGCAGCTTCGGGGACACTAGTTCCAACACTGAAGCTTTCTTT. The complete variable domain, with remaining parts taken from reference TRBV11-2 and TRBJ1-1, reads EAGVAQSPRYKIIEKRQSVAFWCNPISGHATLYWYQQILGQGPKLLIQFQNNGVVDDSQLPKDRFSAERLKGVDSTLKIQPAKLEDSAVYLCASSFGDTSSNTEAFFGQGTRLTVV.

In this sample, this clonotype turned up a few times. The chain links TRBV12-3 or TRBV12-4 to TRBJ2-5; 7 bases agree with TRBD2. V shed 3 bases and J 5 bases; nucleotides not matched to a gene: 6. The CDR3 has 14 amino acids. The CDR3 protein is CASSFLGREETQYF. As DNA, the CDR3 is TGTGCCAGCAGTTTCCTAGGGAGGGAGGAGACCCAGTACTTC.

The V gene is TRBV7-2, the J gene TRBJ1-1; D gene uncertain. CDR1 and CDR2 (germline): SGHTA, FQGNSA. V was cut by 2 bases and J by 4 bases, with 5 bases left in between. The length of the CDR3 is 12 residues. CDR3: CASSLLTTEAFF. The CDR3, as DNA: TGTGCCAGCAGCTTACTGACCACTGAAGCTTTCTTT.

This clonotype has just a few counts. The rearrangement links TRBV10-3 to TRBJ2-3; D gene unclear. V was pared by 2 bases and J by 3 bases, with 6 bases between. The germline CDR1 and CDR2 sequences are ENHRY and SYGVKD. The CDR3 runs to 13 residues. The DNA of the CDR3 is TGTGCCATCAGTGAGGCCAAAACAGATACGCAGTATTTT. This codes for CAISEAKTDTQYF.

The V gene is TRBV28, the J gene TRBJ1-3; D is possibly TRBD1 (6 bases). CDR3 length: 16 amino acids. Germline lookup yields CDR1 MDHEN and CDR2 SYDVKM. Deletions cut 3 bases from V and 3 bases from J, with 15 bases between. CDR3 sequence: CASSFRGAILGNTIYF. The CDR3 nucleotides are TGTGCCAGCAGTTTTAGGGGGGCGATCCTTGGAAACACCATATATTTT.

The chain couples TRBV29-1 to TRBJ1-3, with TRBD1 as a possible D gene (6 bases). This CDR3 has 13 amino acids. V was clipped by 6 bases and J by 4 bases, with 13 bases between them. Per the germline V gene, CDR1 is SQVTM and CDR2 is ANQGSEA. The CDR3 DNA reads as TGCAGCGTCGTACAGGGCTCGGGAAACACCATATATTTT. This gives the protein CSVVQGSGNTIYF. The variable domain in full, completed from reference TRBV29-1 and TRBJ1-3, reads SAVISQKPSRDICQRGTSLTIQCQVDSQVTMMFWYRQQPGQSLTLIATANQGSEATYESGFVIDKFPISRPNLTFSTLTVSNMSPEDSSIYLCSVVQGSGNTIYFGEGSWLTVV.

This clonotype was counted only a few times. This rearrangement joins TRBV18 to TRBJ1-4, with D tentatively TRBD1 (6 bases). The CDR3 totals 14 residues. The germline V and J ends were trimmed by 3 bases and 5 bases, with 10 bases remaining between them. The germline V gene encodes CDR1 KGHSH and CDR2 LQKENI. The CDR3 loop reads CASSPVTGNEKLFF. Here the CDR3 DNA reads TGTGCCAGCTCACCGGTCACAGGGAATGAAAAACTGTTTTTT.

This clonotype was seen a handful of times. The chain joins TRBV27 to TRBJ2-1, with no clear D. Germline lookup yields CDR1 MNHEY and CDR2 SMNVEV (reference sequence). CDR3 length: 14 amino acids. V gave up 6 bases and J gave up 6 bases, with 15 bases separating them. CDR3 loop: CASRPQPLSNEQFF. In DNA, the CDR3 is TGTGCCAGCAGGCCTCAACCCCTTTCCAATGAGCAGTTCTTC.

The chain employs TRBV20-1 and TRBJ1-1; D is unclear. V dropped 2 bases and J dropped 3 bases, with 4 bases sitting between them. Per the germline V gene, CDR1 is DFQATT and CDR2 is SNEGSKA (reference sequence). The CDR3 extends over 11 amino acids. CDR3 nucleotide sequence: TGCAGTGCTAGACTCTACACTGAAGCTTTCTTT. Translated: CSARLYTEAFF.

This clonotype was detected only once. The chain has TRBV29-1 and TRBJ2-1; no firm D call. CDR3 length equals 14 residues. Germline loops: CDR1 SQVTM, CDR2 ANQGSEA. Trimming cost V 7 bases and J 10 bases, with 23 bases left between them. CDR3 bases: TGCAGCGACCGAGCCCCTTCTAGGTTGAGGGAGCAGTTCTTC. Residues: CSDRAPSRLREQFF.

This clonotype appeared a few times. The rearrangement uses TRBV20-1 and TRBJ2-7, with 7 bases identical to TRBD2. The CDR3 consists of 16 residues. The germline CDR1 and CDR2 sequences are DFQATT and SNEGSKA (reference sequence). V trimming: 5 bases; J trimming: 3 bases; junction bases outside the gene matches: 16. For the CDR3, the DNA is TGCAGTGCTGGGCTTTTCGGCGGGAGTTCTTTCTACGAGCAGTACTTC. Protein product: CSAGLFGGSSFYEQYF.

The gene calls are TRBV29-1 and TRBJ2-1; no reliable D call. CDR1 is SQVTM and CDR2 is ANQGSEA in the germline V gene. The germline V and J ends were trimmed by 7 bases and 3 bases, with 13 bases remaining between them. The CDR3 is 13 residues long. The CDR3 reads CSAQILDYNEQFF. In nucleotides, the CDR3 is TGCAGCGCGCAAATATTGGACTACAATGAGCAGTTCTTC.

This clonotype was observed a few times. The genes are TRBV9 and TRBJ2-1; D call uncertain. Germline CDR1 SGDLS, CDR2 YYNGEE. The CDR3 length is 15 residues. V lost 0 bases and J 2 bases, leaving 9 bases between the germline ends. The CDR3: CASSVGVTPYNEQFF. The CDR3 nucleotides are TGTGCCAGCAGCGTAGGTGTCACACCCTACAATGAGCAGTTCTTC.

This clonotype was picked up many times. The chain links TRBV14 to TRBJ2-5; 7 nucleotides line up with TRBD1. This CDR3 is built from 14 residues. With 3 bases clipped from V and 1 base from J, the junction kept 2 bases outside the gene matches. Germline V lookup: CDR1 SGHDN, CDR2 FVKESK. As DNA, the CDR3 is TGTGCCAGCAGCCACTGGGACAGCCAAGAGACCCAGTACTTC. It is translated as CASSHWDSQETQYF.

The rearrangement links TRBV12-3 or TRBV12-4 to TRBJ2-7, with D perhaps matching TRBD1 (7 bases). V dropped 7 bases and J dropped 6 bases, with 16 bases sitting between them. This CDR3 is built from 13 residues. In DNA, the CDR3 is TGTGCCAGCAAGGGCGGGACAGCCCGCGAGCAGTACTTC. Translation gives CASKGGTAREQYF.

This clonotype was observed a few times. The chain has TRBV9 and TRBJ2-2; 7 bases are shared with TRBD2. The CDR3 spans 16 residues. The V segment lost 0 bases and the J segment 4 bases; nucleotides outside the gene matches: 6. The germline V gene encodes CDR1 SGDLS and CDR2 YYNGEE. The chain's CDR3 is CASSVALAAITGELFF. The DNA for the CDR3 is TGTGCCAGCAGCGTAGCGCTAGCGGCCATCACCGGGGAGCTGTTTTTT.

This clonotype was counted a single time. V gene TRBV6-2 or TRBV6-3 combines with J gene TRBJ1-2; D remains unclear. The germline gives CDR1 MNHEY, CDR2 SVGEGT. The V gene lost 1 base and the J gene lost 6 bases, with 9 bases spanning the gap. The CDR3 is made up of 13 amino acids. The CDR3 nucleotides read TGTGCCAGCAGTTACTGGGCTTTTGATGGCTACACCTTC. This translates into CASSYWAFDGYTF.

J is TRBJ2-4 and V is TRBV28; 7 bases map to TRBD2. Unmatched junction bases numbered 2, after V lost 8 bases and J lost 1 base. CDR1 MDHEN and CDR2 SYDVKM come from the germline V gene. The CDR3 consists of 13 residues. CDR3 residues: CASYGGAKNIQYF. As DNA, the CDR3 is TGTGCCAGCTACGGGGGGGCCAAAAACATTCAGTACTTC.

This clonotype has ten or more counts. The chain carries TRBV12-3 or TRBV12-4 and TRBJ2-1; 8 bases line up with TRBD1. V was clipped by 1 base and J by 9 bases; unmatched bases: 5. The CDR3 has 14 amino acids. In DNA form, the CDR3 reads TGTGCCAGCAGTTTAGGCCACAGGGGGGCTGAGCAGTTCTTC. It translates to CASSLGHRGAEQFF.

This clonotype occurred many times. The chain carries TRBV7-8 and TRBJ1-6; the D gene is possibly TRBD1 (5 bases). Germline CDR1 and CDR2: SGHVS and FQNEAQ. The V end was cut by 8 bases, the J end by 6 bases, with 14 bases between. This CDR3 has 14 amino acids. The CDR3: CASGGVGINSPLHF. The CDR3, as DNA: TGTGCCAGCGGGGGTGTAGGGATTAATTCACCCCTCCACTTT.

This chain connects TRBV28 to TRBJ2-1, with D unclear. Trimming removed 7 bases from V and 8 bases from J, with 15 bases in between. The CDR3 is 13 residues long. CDR1 and CDR2 from the germline V gene are MDHEN and SYDVKM. The DNA of the CDR3 is TGTGCCAGCAAAGTCGGGCCCAAGGATGAGCAGTTCTTC. Amino acids: CASKVGPKDEQFF.